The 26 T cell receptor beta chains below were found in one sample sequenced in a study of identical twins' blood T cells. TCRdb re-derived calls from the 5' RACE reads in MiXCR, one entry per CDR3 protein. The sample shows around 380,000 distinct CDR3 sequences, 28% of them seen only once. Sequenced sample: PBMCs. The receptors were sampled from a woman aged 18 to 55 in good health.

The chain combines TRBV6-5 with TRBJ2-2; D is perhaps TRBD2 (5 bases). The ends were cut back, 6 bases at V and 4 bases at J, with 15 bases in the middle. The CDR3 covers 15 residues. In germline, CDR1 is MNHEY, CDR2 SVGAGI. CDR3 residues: CASSLTFGVTGELFF. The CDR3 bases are TGTGCCAGCAGCTTGACCTTCGGGGTCACCGGGGAGCTGTTTTTT.

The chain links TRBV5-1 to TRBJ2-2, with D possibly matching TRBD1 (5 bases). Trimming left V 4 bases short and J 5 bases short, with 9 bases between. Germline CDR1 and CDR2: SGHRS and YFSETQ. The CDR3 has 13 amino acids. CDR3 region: CASSTTVTGELFF. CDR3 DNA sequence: TGCGCCAGCAGCACGACAGTTACCGGGGAGCTGTTTTTT. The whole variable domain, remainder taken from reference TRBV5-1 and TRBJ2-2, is KAGVTQTPRYLIKTRGQQVTLSCSPISGHRSVSWYQQTPGQGLQFLFEYFSETQRNKGNFPGRFSGRQFSNSRSEMNVSTLELGDSALYLCASSTTVTGELFFGEGSRLTVL.

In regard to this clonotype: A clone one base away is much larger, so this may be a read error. The CDR3: CASTDRVSADTQYF. The CDR3 bases are TGTGCCAGCACCGACAGGGTTAGCGCAGATACGCAGTATTTT. V usage is TRBV12-3 or TRBV12-4 and J usage is TRBJ2-3, with 7 positions matching TRBD1. V lost 7 bases, J lost 4 bases, and 8 bases stayed unmatched. This CDR3 is 14 amino acids long.

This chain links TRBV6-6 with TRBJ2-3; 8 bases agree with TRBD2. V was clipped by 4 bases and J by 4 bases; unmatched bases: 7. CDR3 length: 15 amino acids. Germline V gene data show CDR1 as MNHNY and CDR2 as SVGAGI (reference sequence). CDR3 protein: CASSSVAGSADTQYF. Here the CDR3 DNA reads TGTGCCAGCAGTTCGGTAGCGGGGTCCGCAGATACGCAGTATTTT.

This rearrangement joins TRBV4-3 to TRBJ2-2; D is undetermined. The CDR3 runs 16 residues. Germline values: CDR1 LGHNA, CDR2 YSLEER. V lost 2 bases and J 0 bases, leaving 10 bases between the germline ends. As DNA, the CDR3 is TGCGCCAGCAGCCAAAACAGCGCCTCGAACACCGGGGAGCTGTTTTTT. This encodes CASSQNSASNTGELFF.

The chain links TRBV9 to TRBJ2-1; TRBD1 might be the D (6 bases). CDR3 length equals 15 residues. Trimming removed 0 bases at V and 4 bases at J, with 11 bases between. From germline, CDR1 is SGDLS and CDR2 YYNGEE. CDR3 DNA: TGTGCCAGCAGCGTAGCAGGGGACCTTTACAATGAGCAGTTCTTC. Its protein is CASSVAGDLYNEQFF.

The CDR3 DNA is TGTGCCAGCAGCTTAGCAGTGGGGGGGCTGAACACTGAAGCTTTCTTT. Protein product: CASSLAVGGLNTEAFF. This chain uses TRBV7-9 with TRBJ1-1, with a weak D call TRBD1 (6 bases). Between the trimmed V and J ends, which lost 0 bases and 0 bases, there was a span of 11 bases. This CDR3 contains 16 residues. Germline loops: CDR1 SEHNR, CDR2 FQNEAQ (reference sequence).

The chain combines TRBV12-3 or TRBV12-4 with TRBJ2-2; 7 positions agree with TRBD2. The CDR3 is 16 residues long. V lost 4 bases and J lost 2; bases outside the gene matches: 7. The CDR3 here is CASSSFSGTNTGELFF. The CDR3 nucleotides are TGTGCCAGCAGTTCCTTCAGCGGGACTAACACCGGGGAGCTGTTTTTT.

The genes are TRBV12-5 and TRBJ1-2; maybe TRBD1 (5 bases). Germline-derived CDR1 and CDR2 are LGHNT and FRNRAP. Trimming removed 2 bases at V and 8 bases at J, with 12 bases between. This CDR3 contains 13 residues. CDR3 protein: CASGLQRGEGYTF. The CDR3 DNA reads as TGTGCTAGTGGTTTGCAAAGGGGAGAGGGCTACACCTTC. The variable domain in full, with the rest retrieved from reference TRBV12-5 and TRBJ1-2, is DARVTQTPRHKVTEMGQEVTMRCQPILGHNTVFWYRQTMMQGLELLAYFRNRAPLDDSGMPKDRFSAEMPDATLATLKIQPSEPRDSAVYFCASGLQRGEGYTFGSGTRLTVV.

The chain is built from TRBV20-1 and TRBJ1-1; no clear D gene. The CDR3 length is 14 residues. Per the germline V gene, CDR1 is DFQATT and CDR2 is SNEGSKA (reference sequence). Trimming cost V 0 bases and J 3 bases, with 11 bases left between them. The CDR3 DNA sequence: TGCAGTGCTAGAGACAGGTTGGGGTACACTGAAGCTTTCTTT. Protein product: CSARDRLGYTEAFF.

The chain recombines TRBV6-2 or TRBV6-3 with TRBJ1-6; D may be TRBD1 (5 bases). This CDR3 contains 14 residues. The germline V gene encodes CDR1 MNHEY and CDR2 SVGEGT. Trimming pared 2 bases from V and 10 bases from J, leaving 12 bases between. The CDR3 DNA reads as TGTGCCAGCAGTTACATGGGGGTAAGGTCACCCCTCCACTTT. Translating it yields CASSYMGVRSPLHF.

The chain's CDR3 is CASSQLGWLTGAGYTF. CDR3 in DNA: TGTGCCAGCAGCCAGCTTGGATGGTTGACCGGAGCGGGCTACACCTTC. The genes are TRBV14 and TRBJ1-2; no definite D call. With 3 bases removed from V and 8 bases from J, the gap between germline ends came to 22 bases. This CDR3 is built from 16 residues. Per germline, CDR1 SGHDN and CDR2 FVKESK.

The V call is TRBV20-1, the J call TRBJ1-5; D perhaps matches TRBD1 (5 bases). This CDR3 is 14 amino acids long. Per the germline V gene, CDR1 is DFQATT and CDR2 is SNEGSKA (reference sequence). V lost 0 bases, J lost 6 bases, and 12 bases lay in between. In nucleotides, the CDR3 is TGCAGTGCTAGAGATCAGGTGGGGCGTCAGCCCCAGCATTTT. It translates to CSARDQVGRQPQHF.

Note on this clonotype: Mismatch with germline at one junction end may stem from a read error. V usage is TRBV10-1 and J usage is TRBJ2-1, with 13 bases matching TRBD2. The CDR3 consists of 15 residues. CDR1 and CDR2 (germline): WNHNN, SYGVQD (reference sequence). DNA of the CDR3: TGCGTCAGCAGCCCAGGACTAGCGGGAGTTGATGAGCAGTTCTTC. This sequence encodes CVSSPGLAGVDEQFF.

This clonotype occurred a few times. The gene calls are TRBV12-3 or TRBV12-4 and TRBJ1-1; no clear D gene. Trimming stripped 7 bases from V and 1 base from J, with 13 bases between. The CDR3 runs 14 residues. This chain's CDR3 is CASTLRTGNTEAFF. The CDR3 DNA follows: TGTGCCAGCACCCTACGGACGGGGAACACTGAAGCTTTCTTT.

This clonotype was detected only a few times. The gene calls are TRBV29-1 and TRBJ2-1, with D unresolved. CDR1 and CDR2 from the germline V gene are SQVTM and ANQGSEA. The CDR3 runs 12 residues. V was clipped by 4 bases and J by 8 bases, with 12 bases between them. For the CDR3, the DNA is TGCAGCGTTGCGAAGCTTAGGTATGAGCAGTTCTTC. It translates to CSVAKLRYEQFF.

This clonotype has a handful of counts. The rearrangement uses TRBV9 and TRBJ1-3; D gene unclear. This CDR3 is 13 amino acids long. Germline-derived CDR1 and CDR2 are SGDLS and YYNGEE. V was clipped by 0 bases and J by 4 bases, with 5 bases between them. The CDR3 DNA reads TGTGCCAGCAGCGTAGCCGAGGGAAACACCATATATTTT. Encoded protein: CASSVAEGNTIYF.

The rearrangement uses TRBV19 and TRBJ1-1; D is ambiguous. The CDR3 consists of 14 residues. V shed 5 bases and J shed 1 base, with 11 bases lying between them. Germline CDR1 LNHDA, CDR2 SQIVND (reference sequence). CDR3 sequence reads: CASSQSGANTEAFF. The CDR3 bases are TGTGCCAGTAGTCAGTCTGGAGCGAACACTGAAGCTTTCTTT. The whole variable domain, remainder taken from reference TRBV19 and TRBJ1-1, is DGGITQSPKYLFRKEGQNVTLSCEQNLNHDAMYWYRQDPGQGLRLIYYSQIVNDFQKGDIAEGYSVSREKKESFPLTVTSAQKNPTAFYLCASSQSGANTEAFFGQGTRLTVV.

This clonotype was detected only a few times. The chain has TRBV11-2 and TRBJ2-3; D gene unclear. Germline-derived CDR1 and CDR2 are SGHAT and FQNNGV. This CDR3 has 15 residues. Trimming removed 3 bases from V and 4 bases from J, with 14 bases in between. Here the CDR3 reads CASSLVPRVPDTQYF. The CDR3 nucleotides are TGTGCCAGCAGCTTGGTTCCCCGCGTTCCAGATACGCAGTATTTT. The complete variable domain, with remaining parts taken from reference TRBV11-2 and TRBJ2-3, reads EAGVAQSPRYKIIEKRQSVAFWCNPISGHATLYWYQQILGQGPKLLIQFQNNGVVDDSQLPKDRFSAERLKGVDSTLKIQPAKLEDSAVYLCASSLVPRVPDTQYFGPGTRLTVL.

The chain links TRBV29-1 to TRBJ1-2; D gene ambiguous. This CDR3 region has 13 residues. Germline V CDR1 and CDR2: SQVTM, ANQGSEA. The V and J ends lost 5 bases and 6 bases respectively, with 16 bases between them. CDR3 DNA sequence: TGCAGCGTTCCTCACCGAACGAGTGATGGCTACACCTTC. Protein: CSVPHRTSDGYTF.

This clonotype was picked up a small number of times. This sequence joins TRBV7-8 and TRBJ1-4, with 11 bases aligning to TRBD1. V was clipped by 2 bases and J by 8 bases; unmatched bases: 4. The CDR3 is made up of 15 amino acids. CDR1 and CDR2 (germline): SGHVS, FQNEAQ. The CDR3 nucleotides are TGTGCCAGCAGCTTAAGAGGGACAGGGGGAGAAAAACTGTTTTTT. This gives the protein CASSLRGTGGEKLFF.

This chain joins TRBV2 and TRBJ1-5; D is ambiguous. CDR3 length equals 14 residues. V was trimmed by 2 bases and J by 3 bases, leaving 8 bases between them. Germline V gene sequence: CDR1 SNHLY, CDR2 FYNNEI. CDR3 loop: CASSEFWSNQPQHF. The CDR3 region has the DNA TGTGCCAGCAGTGAATTTTGGTCCAATCAGCCCCAGCATTTT.

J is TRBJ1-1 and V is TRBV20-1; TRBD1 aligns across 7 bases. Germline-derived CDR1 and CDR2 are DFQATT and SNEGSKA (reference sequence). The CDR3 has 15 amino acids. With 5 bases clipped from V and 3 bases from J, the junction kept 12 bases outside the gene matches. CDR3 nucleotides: TGCAGTGCTGGGACAGAAAATACGAGAGACACTGAAGCTTTCTTT. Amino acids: CSAGTENTRDTEAFF.

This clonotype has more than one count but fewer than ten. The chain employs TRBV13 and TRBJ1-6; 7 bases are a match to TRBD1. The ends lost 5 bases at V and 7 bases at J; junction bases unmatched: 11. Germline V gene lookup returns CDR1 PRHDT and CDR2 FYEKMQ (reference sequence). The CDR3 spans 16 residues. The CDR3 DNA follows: TGTGCCAGCAGCCGCTCTCCCGGGACAGACAATTCACCCCTCCACTTT. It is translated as CASSRSPGTDNSPLHF.

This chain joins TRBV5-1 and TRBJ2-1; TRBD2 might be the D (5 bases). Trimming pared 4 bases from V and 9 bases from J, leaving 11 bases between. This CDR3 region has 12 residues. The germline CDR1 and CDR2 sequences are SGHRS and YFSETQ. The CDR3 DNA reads TGCGCCAGCAGCGTGGGAGTCCCTGAGCAGTTCTTC. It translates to CASSVGVPEQFF.

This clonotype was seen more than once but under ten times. The CDR3 bases are TGCGCCAGCAGCTTGCAAGAATTCAAGGGAGGCTACACCTTC. It is translated as CASSLQEFKGGYTF. The chain carries TRBV5-1 and TRBJ1-2; D gene uncertain. This CDR3 has 14 amino acids. Deletions cut 1 base from V and 8 bases from J, with 15 bases between. CDR1 is SGHRS and CDR2 is YFSETQ in the germline V gene.